This note documents a single TCR beta chain sequence. The germline gives CDR1 LNHNV, CDR2 YYDKDF (reference sequence). The CDR3 length is 19 residues. Trimming removed 0 bases from V and 3 bases from J; junction bases left unmatched: 9. The entry originates in a study of T-cell reconstitution after alpha-beta-depleted transplantation in children. TCRbeta library preparation incorporated unique molecular identifiers. TCRdb analysed the PCR reads with MiXCR anew, one entry per CDR3 protein. Of some 640,000 distinct CDR3 sequences listed, 15% to 20% are singletons. The specimen was PBMCs from the stem cell graft donor, collected from the stem cell graft. The chain links TRBV15 to TRBJ2-1, with 12 bases identical to TRBD2. This receptor was identified in a human donor who donated a stem cell graft to a child with acute myeloid leukemia. CDR3: CATSRDELAGGGFYNEQFF. The CDR3 DNA sequence: TGTGCCACCAGCAGAGATGAACTAGCGGGGGGCGGGTTCTACAATGAGCAGTTCTTC.